The TCR beta chain under discussion was sequenced for a study of high-grade serous ovarian cancer treatment subgroups. Study-level information: On average, just over 14,000 reads and 7,000 to 8,500 unique TCR beta rearrangements were obtained per sample. General study results and limits: Repertoire similarity ranged roughly 0.1 to 0.85 between tumors of one patient.

The protocol was immunoSEQ multiplex PCR, while the TCRdb copy is restricted to in-frame clones and leaves out a portion. The data contain 4,000 or so clones, around 79% of them seen just once; the ten biggest clones take up 9%. The tumor samples were collected prior to definitive surgery or chemotherapy. The germline gives CDR1 SGHRS, CDR2 YFSETQ. J lost 5 bases, V lost 5 bases, and 7 bases had no gene match. The CDR3 loop spans 14 amino acids. This clone was counted once. Its specificity is unknown. The chain has TRBV5-1 and TRBJ1-5; 7 bases fit TRBD1. This clonotype was obtained from a human donor with high-grade serous ovarian cancer. Sequencing was performed on tumor tissue. CDR3 in DNA: TGCGCCAGCAGTAACGGACAGGCAGATCAGCCCCAGCATTTT. Translating gives CASSNGQADQPQHF.